These 17 T cell receptor beta chains were sequenced from one sample in a study of T cell responses to AZD1222 COVID-19 vaccine. Assay used: immunoSEQ multiplex PCR; TCRdb lists only in-frame clones, some missing. The top ten hold approximately 1% of the sample, which has 200,000 or so clones, 80% to 95% seen once. The sequencing here drew on peripheral blood, taken 28 days after the second AZD1222 dose. These TCRs come from an adult who received the AZD1222 COVID-19 vaccine.

Comment on this clone: The same CDR3 can be traced to other DNA sequences in this sample. J is TRBJ1-5 and V is TRBV18; no clear D. Per the germline V gene, CDR1 is KGHSH and CDR2 is LQKENI. The V gene lost 2 bases and the J gene lost 1 base, with 6 bases spanning the gap. The CDR3 runs 14 residues. CDR3 coding DNA: TGTGCCAGCTCACCATTGGAGAGCAATCAGCCCCAGCATTTT. It codes for CASSPLESNQPQHF.

The chain links TRBV13 to TRBJ2-3; D remains ambiguous. Germline CDR1 reads PRHDT; CDR2 reads FYEKMQ (reference sequence). This CDR3 is 15 amino acids long. V gave up 0 bases and J gave up 2 bases, with 9 bases separating them. CDR3 in DNA: TGTGCCAGCAGCTTAGGTCTCGTTAACACAGATACGCAGTATTTT. Translating gives CASSLGLVNTDTQYF. Full variable domain (outside the CDR3, taken from reference TRBV13 and TRBJ2-3): AAGVIQSPRHLIKEKRETATLKCYPIPRHDTVYWYQQGPGQDPQFLISFYEKMQSDKGSIPDRFSAQQFSDYHSELNMSSLELGDSALYFCASSLGLVNTDTQYFGPGTRLTVL.

The gene calls are TRBV28 and TRBJ1-1; D is undetermined. Trimming removed 5 bases from V and 1 base from J, with 11 bases in between. The CDR3 length is 14 residues. Germline assignment: CDR1 MDHEN and CDR2 SYDVKM. The CDR3 loop reads CASSKGGPNTEAFF. The CDR3 region has the DNA TGTGCCAGCAGTAAAGGAGGGCCGAACACTGAAGCTTTCTTT.

The chain links TRBV5-1 to TRBJ2-3; 7 bases align to TRBD2. The CDR3 contains 12 residues. V dropped 7 bases and J dropped 3; count of bases not matched to a gene: 2. In germline, CDR1 is SGHRS, CDR2 YFSETQ. The CDR3 DNA follows: TGCGCCAGCGCGGGGGAGACAGATACGCAGTATTTT. It yields the protein CASAGETDTQYF.

The rearrangement joins TRBV29-1 to TRBJ1-2, with 7 nucleotides matching TRBD1. The CDR3 has 13 residues. V lost 6 bases to trimming and J lost 2 bases; unmatched junction nucleotides: 6. Germline V CDR1 and CDR2: SQVTM, ANQGSEA. This CDR3 reads CSVGEGQNYGYTF. Written as DNA, the CDR3 is TGCAGCGTCGGGGAGGGACAGAACTATGGCTACACCTTC.

The chain links TRBV19 to TRBJ1-1; possibly TRBD1 for D (5 bases). Trimming removed 6 bases from V and 1 base from J, with 12 bases in between. This CDR3 is 14 amino acids long. Germline CDR1 reads LNHDA; CDR2 reads SQIVND (reference sequence). CDR3 region: CASRAMGGNTEAFF. Written as DNA, the CDR3 is TGTGCCAGTAGAGCCATGGGGGGGAACACTGAAGCTTTCTTT.

V usage is TRBV4-2 and J usage is TRBJ2-5; 14 bases map to TRBD2. The CDR3 has 19 residues. The V gene end was trimmed by 1 base and the J gene end by 1 base; junction bases not matched to a gene: 8. Germline CDR1 reads LGHNA; CDR2 reads YNFKEQ. The CDR3, as DNA: TGTGCCAGCAGCCAAGGGAGCGGGACTAGCGGGGGATTCCAAGAGACCCAGTACTTC. Translation: CASSQGSGTSGGFQETQYF.

The chain has TRBV6-5 and TRBJ1-2; 7 bases line up with TRBD1. Trimming cost V 6 bases and J 5 bases; bases outside gene matches: 6. Germline V CDR1 and CDR2: MNHEY, SVGAGI. The CDR3 is 13 residues long. CDR3: CASSEGTVYGYTF. CDR3 coding DNA: TGTGCCAGCAGCGAGGGGACAGTGTATGGCTACACCTTC.

This chain's CDR3 is CASSQEVGPRAGKLFF. DNA for the CDR3: TGTGCCAGCAGCCAAGAAGTAGGGCCCAGGGCGGGTAAACTGTTTTTT. This chain connects TRBV3-1 (or the pseudogene TRBV3-2) to TRBJ1-4; D is perhaps TRBD1 (5 bases). V was cut by 0 bases and J by 11 bases, with 19 bases left in between. Germline V lookup: CDR1 LGHDT, CDR2 YNNKEL (reference sequence). The CDR3 sequence is 16 residues long.

V gene TRBV5-1 combines with J gene TRBJ2-1; perhaps TRBD2 as D (6 bases). CDR3 length equals 14 residues. Germline assignment: CDR1 SGHRS and CDR2 YFSETQ. V gave up 4 bases and J gave up 5 bases, with 13 bases separating them. Here the CDR3 reads CASSTGRGHNEQFF. CDR3 nucleotide sequence: TGCGCCAGCAGCACCGGGAGAGGCCACAATGAGCAGTTCTTC. The full variable domain, with the rest looked up from reference TRBV5-1 and TRBJ2-1, is KAGVTQTPRYLIKTRGQQVTLSCSPISGHRSVSWYQQTPGQGLQFLFEYFSETQRNKGNFPGRFSGRQFSNSRSEMNVSTLELGDSALYLCASSTGRGHNEQFFGPGTRLTVL.

This chain connects TRBV12-5 to TRBJ1-1, with 8 bases matching TRBD1. Trimming removed 5 bases from V and 7 bases from J; junction bases left unmatched: 6. Per germline, CDR1 LGHNT and CDR2 FRNRAP. The CDR3 spans 13 residues. The CDR3 protein is CASGRTGSNEAFF. The DNA for the CDR3 is TGTGCTAGTGGTCGGACAGGGTCCAATGAAGCTTTCTTT.

The DNA for the CDR3 is TGTGCCAGCAGCTTAGTGGCAGGGAACTACGAGCAGTACTTC. It translates to CASSLVAGNYEQYF. The chain couples TRBV7-9 to TRBJ2-7; possible D gene TRBD1, 5 bases. The germline gives CDR1 SEHNR, CDR2 FQNEAQ (reference sequence). The CDR3 length is 14 residues. Trimming took off 1 base at V and 3 bases at J, with 10 bases between the two ends.

The chain recombines TRBV30 with TRBJ2-1; unclear D gene. The ends were cut back, 4 bases at V and 5 bases at J, with 6 bases in the middle. This CDR3 is 11 amino acids long. Germline V lookup: CDR1 GTSNPN, CDR2 SVGIG (reference sequence). CDR3 loop: CAWTYNNEQFF. DNA of the CDR3: TGTGCCTGGACCTACAACAATGAGCAGTTCTTC.

The V gene is TRBV10-3, the J gene TRBJ2-1, with 10 nucleotides matching TRBD1. Germline V gene sequence: CDR1 ENHRY, CDR2 SYGVKD. This CDR3 spans 13 amino acids. V dropped 10 bases and J dropped 6; count of bases not matched to a gene: 6. Here the CDR3 DNA reads TGTGCCACCCGACAGGGGGCGATCAATGAGCAGTTCTTC. It specifies CATRQGAINEQFF.

This clone has more than one count but fewer than ten. V and J are TRBV5-1 and TRBJ1-6, with D unclear. The V gene's germline CDR1 is SGHRS and CDR2 YFSETQ. There are 14 residues in the CDR3. Trimming stripped 7 bases from V and 6 bases from J, with 14 bases between. The CDR3 protein is CASRASPVNSPLHF. As DNA, the CDR3 is TGCGCCAGCCGCGCCTCCCCAGTTAATTCACCCCTCCACTTT.

The chain couples TRBV3-1 (or the pseudogene TRBV3-2) to TRBJ1-2; D might be TRBD1 (6 bases). The CDR3 runs to 14 residues. Trimming took off 0 bases at V and 4 bases at J, with 9 bases between the two ends. Germline CDR1 reads LGHDT; CDR2 reads YNNKEL (reference sequence). For the CDR3, the DNA is TGTGCCAGCAGCCAAGATCTAGGGGGCTATGGCTACACCTTC. This codes for CASSQDLGGYGYTF.

The chain recombines TRBV11-3 with TRBJ2-1; perhaps TRBD1 as D (6 bases). This CDR3 region has 14 residues. Trimming took 5 bases from V and 2 from J, leaving 10 bases between them. The germline gives CDR1 SGHNT, CDR2 YENEEA. CDR3 sequence reads: CASSPRGTYNEQFF. The CDR3 nucleotides read TGTGCCAGCAGCCCCAGGGGAACCTACAATGAGCAGTTCTTC.